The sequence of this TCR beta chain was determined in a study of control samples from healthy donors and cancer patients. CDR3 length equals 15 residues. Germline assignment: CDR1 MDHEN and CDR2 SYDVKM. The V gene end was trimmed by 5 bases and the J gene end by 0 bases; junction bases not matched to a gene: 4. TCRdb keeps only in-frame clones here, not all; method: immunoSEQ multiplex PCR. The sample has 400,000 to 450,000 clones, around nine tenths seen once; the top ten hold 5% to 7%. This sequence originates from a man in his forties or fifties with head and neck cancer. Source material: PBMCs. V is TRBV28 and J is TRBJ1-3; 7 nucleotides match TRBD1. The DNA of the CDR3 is TGTGCCAGCAGTCGACAGGGCCACTCTGGAAACACCATATATTTT. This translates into CASSRQGHSGNTIYF. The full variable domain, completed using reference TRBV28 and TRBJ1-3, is DVKVTQSSRYLVKRTGEKVFLECVQDMDHENMFWYRQDPGLGLRLIYFSYDVKMKEKGDIPEGYSVSREKKERFSLILESASTNQTSMYLCASSRQGHSGNTIYFGEGSWLTVV.